The 4 T cell receptor beta chains below come from one sample, sequenced in a study of shared clonotypes between healthy human individuals. The repertoire was sequenced with immunoSEQ multiplex PCR; TCRdb's copy has only in-frame clones and lacks some. The sample has around 320,000 clones; around nine tenths are singletons. Sequencing was done on a sample of memory CD8+ T cells sorted from blood. Subset of the sample: CD45RO+ cells pooled with CCR7-negative TemRA cells. Receptor source: a man between 18 and 29 years old in good health.

This clone was seen more than once but under ten times. V is TRBV27 and J is TRBJ2-3; tentative D call: TRBD1 (5 bases). The germline CDR1 and CDR2 sequences are MNHEY and SMNVEV (reference sequence). CDR3 length equals 14 residues. The ends were cut back, 6 bases at V and 1 base at J, with 11 bases in the middle. CDR3 sequence: CASRQVSGTDTQYF. DNA of the CDR3: TGTGCCAGCAGACAGGTTTCTGGCACAGATACGCAGTATTTT.

The rearrangement joins TRBV2 to TRBJ2-7; tentatively, D is TRBD2 (5 bases). Trimming pared 5 bases from V and 2 bases from J, leaving 16 bases between. Germline CDR1 reads SNHLY; CDR2 reads FYNNEI. This CDR3 region has 15 residues. The CDR3 loop is CASSRVVGRAYEQYF. The CDR3 bases are TGTGCCAGCAGTAGGGTCGTAGGGCGGGCCTACGAGCAGTACTTC. The full variable domain, rest sourced from reference TRBV2 and TRBJ2-7, is EPEVTQTPSHQVTQMGQEVILRCVPISNHLYFYWYRQILGQKVEFLVSFYNNEISEKSEIFDDQFSVERPDGSNFTLKIRSTKLEDSAMYFCASSRVVGRAYEQYFGPGTRLTVT.

V is TRBV4-3 and J is TRBJ1-1; a weak D match, TRBD1 (5 bases). The CDR3 is made up of 15 amino acids. Germline lookup yields CDR1 LGHNA and CDR2 YSLEER. V was trimmed by 0 bases and J by 4 bases, leaving 12 bases between them. The CDR3: CASSQDSWGSTEAFF. Written as DNA, the CDR3 is TGCGCCAGCAGCCAAGATTCCTGGGGGAGCACTGAAGCTTTCTTT.

The chain combines TRBV6-1 with TRBJ2-7; tentative D call: TRBD2 (5 bases). Germline assignment: CDR1 MNHNS and CDR2 SASEGT. This CDR3 region has 12 residues. V was cut by 2 bases and J by 3 bases, with 5 bases left in between. The CDR3 loop is CASSERDYEQYF. Written as DNA, the CDR3 is TGTGCCAGCAGTGAACGGGACTACGAGCAGTACTTC.